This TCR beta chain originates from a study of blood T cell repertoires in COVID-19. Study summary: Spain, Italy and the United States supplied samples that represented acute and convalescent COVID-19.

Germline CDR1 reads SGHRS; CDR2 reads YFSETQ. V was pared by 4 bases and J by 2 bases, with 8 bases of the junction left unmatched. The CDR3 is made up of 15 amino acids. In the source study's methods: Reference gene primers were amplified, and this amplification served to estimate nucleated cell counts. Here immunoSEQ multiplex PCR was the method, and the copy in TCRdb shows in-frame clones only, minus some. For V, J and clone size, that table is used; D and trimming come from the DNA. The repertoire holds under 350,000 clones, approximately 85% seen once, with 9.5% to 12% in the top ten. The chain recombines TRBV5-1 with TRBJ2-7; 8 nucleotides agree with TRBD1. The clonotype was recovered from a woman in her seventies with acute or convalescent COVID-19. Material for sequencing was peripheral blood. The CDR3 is CASSATTGVTYEQYF. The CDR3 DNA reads TGCGCCAGCAGCGCGACGACAGGGGTCACCTACGAGCAGTACTTC. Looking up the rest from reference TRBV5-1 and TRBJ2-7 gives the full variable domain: KAGVTQTPRYLIKTRGQQVTLSCSPISGHRSVSWYQQTPGQGLQFLFEYFSETQRNKGNFPGRFSGRQFSNSRSEMNVSTLELGDSALYLCASSATTGVTYEQYFGPGTRLTVT.